One and the same sample provided the 16 T cell receptor beta chains below, sequenced in a study of Ad26.COV2.S vaccination and SARS-CoV-2 variants (dated by TCRdb to about 2021). This specimen's treatment or condition label, per the study, means: about 20 received Ad26.COV2.S at low or high dose, single or two shots; about five received placebo; per-sample allocation not given. For vaccine and placebo recipients, the sequenced repertoires came from samples collected on day 63 after the first injection. The library was generated by the immunoSEQ multiplex PCR assay. The table comes from immuneACCESS by way of TCRdb, which keeps in-frame sequences with V and J called. Part of the clones is missing from these tables; in studies checked, under half for an unresolved V gene and the rest for unknown reasons. The sample has over 400,000 clones on record, approximately 92% of them singletons. Around 1.8% of the sample comes from the top ten.

The specimen comprised peripheral blood, sampled in a trial of Ad26.COV2.S vaccine versus placebo. The receptor set was obtained from a person between 18 and 65 years old who received the Ad26.COV2.S COVID-19 vaccine or a placebo.

V is TRBV28 and J is TRBJ1-2, with 10 bases fitting TRBD1. Unmatched junction bases numbered 5, after V lost 6 bases and J lost 7 bases. CDR3 length: 13 amino acids. Germline CDR1 MDHEN, CDR2 SYDVKM. CDR3 sequence reads: CASSQGQGFGYTF. The DNA of the CDR3 is TGTGCCAGCAGCCAGGGACAGGGGTTTGGCTACACCTTC.

The chain links TRBV4-3 to TRBJ2-7; 7 positions agree with TRBD2. This CDR3 spans 15 amino acids. Unmatched junction bases numbered 4, after V lost 1 base and J lost 1 base. CDR1 is LGHNA, CDR2 YSLEER, per germline. The CDR3 is CASSQGFGGSYEQYF. As DNA, the CDR3 is TGCGCCAGCAGCCAAGGGTTCGGGGGGTCCTACGAGCAGTACTTC.

The V gene is TRBV7-2, the J gene TRBJ2-7; tentatively, D is TRBD1 or TRBD2 (5 bases each). This CDR3 contains 15 residues. Germline CDR1 reads SGHTA; CDR2 reads FQGNSA. Trimming removed 5 bases at V and 0 bases at J, with 14 bases between. For the CDR3, the DNA is TGTGCCAGCAGCCTACAGAGGGGCGCCTCCTACGAGCAGTACTTC. This gives the protein CASSLQRGASYEQYF.

The V call is TRBV6-6, the J call TRBJ1-5, with TRBD1 identical over 9 bases. V lost 5 bases and J lost 1; bases outside the gene matches: 12. Germline CDR1 and CDR2: MNHNY and SVGAGI (reference sequence). There are 18 residues in the CDR3. The CDR3 sequence is CASSLTATGGKSNQPQHF. The DNA for the CDR3 is TGTGCCAGCAGTCTGACCGCCACAGGGGGCAAGAGCAATCAGCCCCAGCATTTT.

The V call is TRBV30, the J call TRBJ2-7; 11 nucleotides match TRBD1. Trimming took 8 bases from V and 4 from J; bases not matched to a gene: 7. Germline CDR1 and CDR2: GTSNPN and SVGIG (reference sequence). This CDR3 is built from 13 residues. The CDR3 region has the DNA TGTGCCGGGGGGGACAGGGGGTTGTACGAGCAGTACTTC. It encodes CAGGDRGLYEQYF.

V and J are TRBV28 and TRBJ2-1, with D possibly matching TRBD1 (5 bases). CDR1 MDHEN and CDR2 SYDVKM come from the germline V gene. This CDR3 is 15 amino acids long. The germline V and J ends were trimmed by 0 bases and 3 bases, with 9 bases remaining between them. CDR3 bases: TGTGCCAGCAGTTTATGGGACACAAACTACAATGAGCAGTTCTTC. This encodes CASSLWDTNYNEQFF.

The V and J genes are TRBV3-1 (or the pseudogene TRBV3-2) and TRBJ2-3; 11 nucleotides line up with TRBD2. Germline-derived CDR1 and CDR2 are LGHDT and YNNKEL (reference sequence). Trimming at V came to 0 bases and at J to 6 bases, leaving 11 bases not matched to a gene. The length of the CDR3 is 18 residues. Here the CDR3 reads CASSQDTAGLAELDTQYF. For the CDR3, the DNA is TGTGCCAGCAGCCAAGATACCGCGGGACTAGCGGAACTGGATACGCAGTATTTT.

The chain employs TRBV2 and TRBJ1-5; D is ambiguous. The V gene's germline CDR1 is SNHLY and CDR2 FYNNEI. Trimming left V 6 bases short and J 4 bases short, with 10 bases between. The length of the CDR3 is 13 residues. The CDR3 DNA follows: TGTGCCAGCAGGGTGGAGTCGAATCAGCCCCAGCATTTT. It codes for CASRVESNQPQHF.

Note on this clone: Other nucleotide sequences from this sample produce the same CDR3. The chain recombines TRBV18 with TRBJ2-5; D is uncertain. Germline V gene sequence: CDR1 KGHSH, CDR2 LQKENI. This CDR3 is 13 amino acids long. V was pared by 2 bases and J by 1 base, with 5 bases between. The CDR3 protein is CASSPGIQETQYF. In DNA, the CDR3 is TGTGCCAGCTCACCAGGAATCCAAGAGACCCAGTACTTC.

The chain is built from TRBV6-2 or TRBV6-3 and TRBJ1-1; the D gene is possibly TRBD1 (6 bases). The CDR3 is made up of 16 amino acids. The germline V gene encodes CDR1 MNHEY and CDR2 SVGEGT. The V end was cut by 3 bases, the J end by 1 base, with 15 bases between. CDR3 sequence reads: CASSYLSGTPNTEAFF. In DNA form, the CDR3 reads TGTGCCAGCAGTTATCTCTCCGGGACACCGAACACTGAAGCTTTCTTT.

The rearrangement uses TRBV14 and TRBJ2-5; D is possibly TRBD1 (5 bases). Looked up from germline, CDR1 is SGHDN and CDR2 is FVKESK. The CDR3 sequence is 14 residues long. V was trimmed by 0 bases and J by 6 bases, leaving 11 bases between them. CDR3 protein: CASSQDGQPKTQYF. The CDR3 nucleotides are TGTGCCAGCAGCCAAGACGGACAACCAAAGACCCAGTACTTC.

This chain joins TRBV7-9 and TRBJ2-7, with D hard to call. There are 14 residues in the CDR3. The germline CDR1 and CDR2 sequences are SEHNR and FQNEAQ (reference sequence). V was pared by 2 bases and J by 5 bases, with 13 bases between. The DNA of the CDR3 is TGTGCCAGCAGCTTATTCTTAGGAGAGGACGAGCAGTACTTC. Translated, it gives CASSLFLGEDEQYF.

The CDR3 region has the DNA TGTGCCAGCAGCCTACAGGGTGGCACCCTCCACTTT. This translates into CASSLQGGTLHF. The J gene is TRBJ1-6, the V gene TRBV3-1 (or the pseudogene TRBV3-2), with D perhaps matching TRBD1 (6 bases). Deletions cut 4 bases from V and 14 bases from J, with 12 bases between. Germline CDR1 and CDR2: LGHDT and YNNKEL (reference sequence). The CDR3 consists of 12 residues.

V is TRBV2 and J is TRBJ2-2; D possibly corresponds to TRBD2 (6 bases). Per germline, CDR1 SNHLY and CDR2 FYNNEI. CDR3 length: 16 residues. Trimming removed 10 bases from V and 2 bases from J, with 20 bases in between. CDR3 protein: CATATFLRGNTGELFF. Here the CDR3 DNA reads TGTGCCACAGCAACCTTTTTGCGGGGTAACACCGGGGAGCTGTTTTTT.

The chain links TRBV3-1 (or the pseudogene TRBV3-2) to TRBJ1-4, with D hard to call. Germline V gene sequence: CDR1 LGHDT, CDR2 YNNKEL (reference sequence). This CDR3 spans 13 amino acids. Trimming shortened V by 3 bases and J by 4 bases, and 6 bases separated the two germline ends. Here the CDR3 reads CASSQQFNEKLFF. The CDR3 nucleotides read TGTGCCAGCAGCCAGCAATTTAATGAAAAACTGTTTTTT.

The rearrangement uses TRBV5-1 and TRBJ1-1, with D perhaps matching TRBD1 (6 bases). Germline V gene lookup returns CDR1 SGHRS and CDR2 YFSETQ. Trimming took 5 bases from V and 0 from J, leaving 14 bases between them. This CDR3 comprises 15 residues. This CDR3 reads CASREGVSMNTEAFF. In nucleotides, the CDR3 is TGCGCCAGCAGAGAGGGGGTGAGTATGAACACTGAAGCTTTCTTT. Full variable domain (rest looked up from reference TRBV5-1 and TRBJ1-1): KAGVTQTPRYLIKTRGQQVTLSCSPISGHRSVSWYQQTPGQGLQFLFEYFSETQRNKGNFPGRFSGRQFSNSRSEMNVSTLELGDSALYLCASREGVSMNTEAFFGQGTRLTVV.